The source of this TCR beta chain is a study of blood T cell repertoires in COVID-19 (dated by TCRdb to about 2020). Background for the entire study: The collaborator samples originated in the United States, Italy and Spain and spanned the acute and convalescent phases of COVID-19. The prospective study material was composed of cDNA or gDNA derived from T cells, B-cell-depleted T cells, or PBMCs. Subjects who had been exposed to COVID-19, were actively infected with it, or had recovered from it provided the deeply sampled blood TCRbeta repertoires that made up the dataset. The samples were drawn from the first 160 participants of the ongoing ImmuneRACE study and from 1,254 subjects provided by 6 global collaborators. The repertoires were released in a freely available public database meant as a resource for research on the immune response to SARS-CoV-2. Nearly every sample came with metadata listing a de-identified subject ID, COVID-19 status, age in years and sex. HLA class I and class II types, where available, came from metadata supplied by the sample provider rather than from assay-based typing. Paper-wide results and their limitations: The amount of clinical and demographic metadata varied by source and participant and was provided uncurated.

In Seattle, one collaborating source enrolled patients while the infection was active and tracked those patients longitudinally over the course of disease. Collaborating institutions collected whole blood in K2EDTA tubes following their own protocols. Collaborator samples were shipped for TCRbeta analysis as frozen whole blood, isolated PBMCs, or DNA extracted from either sample type. Concerning this clone: This clone's antigen is unknown. The input lacks base qualities; no much larger clone sits a single base away.

In the germline V gene (reference sequence), CDR1 corresponds to LNHDA and CDR2 to SQIVND. Taken from cysteine to phenylalanine, the CDR3 has 13 residues. The only DNA kept is the CDR3, 39 bases in frame from the first base. The junction carries 11 bases between V and J, which are trimmed by 9 bases and 0 bases respectively. TCRbeta CDR3 regions were amplified from genomic DNA using the immunoSEQ Assay, a bias-controlled multiplex PCR. On the authors' methods: Within the assay, amplification of reference gene primers was used to estimate how many nucleated cells each sample contained. To quantify the absolute abundance of each unique TCRbeta CDR3 rearrangement, sequence reads were collapsed and filtered. For each sample, productive Simpson clonality was calculated by taking the square root of Simpson's diversity index across productive rearrangements. What TCRdb holds here is the immuneACCESS table cut down to in-frame rearrangements. Part of the clones is not present; checked against another copy, under half of the missing clones reflect an unresolved V gene, and the others are unexplained. The D gene and trimming were derived from the DNA, and the V and J assignments and clone size from that table. Across this sample there are fewer than 300,000 clones, with approximately 91% seen only once. The top ten clones comprise 2% to 2.5% of the sample.

The V and J genes are TRBV19 and TRBJ1-1, and possibly TRBD1, on 5 matching bases. This TCR derives from a woman aged 25 to 39 with COVID-19, enrolled during active disease. Sequencing was carried out using peripheral blood. The DNA sequence follows: TGTGCCAGCAGCAAGACAGTGAACACTGAAGCTTTCTTT. It encodes CASSKTVNTEAFF. Extended through the reference TRBV19 and TRBJ1-1 proteins, this CDR3 yields the full variable domain: DGGITQSPKYLFRKEGQNVTLSCEQNLNHDAMYWYRQDPGQGLRLIYYSQIVNDFQKGDIAEGYSVSREKKESFPLTVTSAQKNPTAFYLCASSKTVNTEAFFGQGTRLTVV.